This TCR beta chain emerged from a study of cytomegalovirus exposure and HLA in healthy donors. Trimming removed 1 base from V and 2 bases from J, with 6 bases in between. The germline gives CDR1 SNHLY, CDR2 FYNNEI. The CDR3 totals 13 residues. The PCR employed 60 Vbeta primers together with 13 Jbeta primers. Here immunoSEQ multiplex PCR was the method, and the copy in TCRdb shows in-frame clones only, minus some. The table lists about 93,000 clones, 82% of them singletons. The V call is TRBV2, the J call TRBJ2-7; tentatively, D is TRBD1 (5 bases). The sequenced sample consisted of PBMCs. The origin of this receptor is a man aged 50 to 60 in good health and CMV-seronegative. The CDR3 is CASSEDRPYEQYF. The CDR3 DNA follows: TGTGCCAGCAGTGAAGACAGGCCCTACGAGCAGTACTTC.